This TCR beta chain came from a study of blood T cells in healthy people across ages. Per sample, extraction of total RNA gave at least 5.5 micrograms in every case. CDR3 length: 16 amino acids. The germline V gene has CDR1 MNHEY and CDR2 SVGEGT. Trimming removed 2 bases at V and 4 bases at J, with 12 bases between. For the second PCR, which ran for 7 to 11 cycles, a sample-barcoded 5' primer and a J-beta primer mix were used. Every single cDNA molecule received a tag from a template-switch adaptor with 12 random nucleotides. TCRdb reanalysed the 5' RACE reads using MiXCR and keeps one entry per CDR3 protein. The sample contains about 680,000 distinct CDR3 sequences, about half of which appear only once.

The V gene is TRBV6-2 or TRBV6-3, the J gene TRBJ2-6; D unclear. Sequencing was done on a sample of blood. The origin of this receptor is a woman aged 55-70 years in good health. CDR3 amino acids: CASSYAAVSGANVLTF. CDR3 nucleotides: TGTGCCAGCAGTTACGCGGCGGTGAGCGGGGCCAACGTCCTGACTTTC.